The 12 T cell receptor beta chains below come from one sample, sequenced in a study of shared clonotypes between healthy human individuals. Here immunoSEQ multiplex PCR was the method, and the copy in TCRdb shows in-frame clones only, minus some. The data show 500,000 to 650,000 clones, with just over 75% seen just once and about 11% held by the top ten. Sequenced input: PBMCs. The receptors here all came from a woman aged 35 to 49 in good health. Some clones in this sample may be carry-over from other donors' samples.

The chain uses TRBV27 and TRBJ1-5; D is perhaps TRBD1 (5 bases). This CDR3 region has 13 residues. V lost 8 bases, J lost 3 bases, and 11 bases lay in between. Germline CDR1 is MNHEY and CDR2 is SMNVEV (reference sequence). CDR3 in amino acids: CASGAGHNQPQHF. Written as DNA, the CDR3 is TGTGCCAGCGGGGCCGGGCACAATCAGCCCCAGCATTTT.

V usage is TRBV5-4 and J usage is TRBJ1-1; tentatively, D is TRBD1 (6 bases). V was cut by 5 bases and J by 1 base, with 15 bases left in between. Per germline, CDR1 SGHNT and CDR2 YYREEE (reference sequence). This CDR3 is 15 amino acids long. CDR3 in DNA: TGTGCCAGCAGACCAAAAGGGGGGGGGAACACTGAAGCTTTCTTT. Translating gives CASRPKGGGNTEAFF. The full variable domain, in which reference TRBV5-4 and TRBJ1-1 provide the parts outside the CDR3, is ETGVTQSPTHLIKTRGQQVTLRCSSQSGHNTVSWYQQALGQGPQFIFQYYREEENGRGNFPPRFSGLQFPNYSSELNVNALELDDSALYLCASRPKGGGNTEAFFGQGTRLTVV.

CDR3 nucleotides: TGTGCCAGCAGCTCTATCCGGGACAGGGTTTTATACGAGCAGTACTTC. It translates to CASSSIRDRVLYEQYF. V usage is TRBV11-2 and J usage is TRBJ2-7; TRBD1 matches 9 bases. After removal of 4 bases from V and 4 bases from J, the junction contained 11 bases not matched to a gene. There are 16 residues in the CDR3. CDR1 is SGHAT, CDR2 FQNNGV, per germline.

This clone was seen only a few times. The rearrangement links TRBV5-1 to TRBJ2-5, with D possibly TRBD1 on 6 matching bases. Trimming took off 2 bases at V and 5 bases at J, with 19 bases between the two ends. This CDR3 is 16 amino acids long. The germline V gene encodes CDR1 SGHRS and CDR2 YFSETQ. The CDR3, as DNA: TGCGCCAGCAGCTTAGGAGATCTCAAACAGGGCGAGACCCAGTACTTC. Translation gives CASSLGDLKQGETQYF.

V is TRBV9 and J is TRBJ2-1, with 7 bases identical to TRBD2. The CDR3 length is 14 residues. Germline trimming cut 0 bases from V and 10 bases from J; bases unmatched to any gene: 7. Germline CDR1 and CDR2: SGDLS and YYNGEE. The chain's CDR3 is CASSVAYTSEEQFF. CDR3 nucleotide sequence: TGTGCCAGCAGCGTAGCCTACACTAGCGAAGAGCAGTTCTTC.

This clone was picked up a small number of times. V and J are TRBV18 and TRBJ2-3; the D gene could be TRBD1 or TRBD2 (5 bases each). V shed 2 bases and J shed 6 bases, with 18 bases lying between them. This CDR3 is built from 16 residues. The germline V gene has CDR1 KGHSH and CDR2 LQKENI. The CDR3 nucleotides read TGTGCCAGCTCACCAAGCCGGGACCCCCGCAGGGATACGCAGTATTTT. Encoded protein: CASSPSRDPRRDTQYF.

The chain employs TRBV15 and TRBJ2-1, with D hard to call. The germline CDR1 and CDR2 sequences are LNHNV and YYDKDF (reference sequence). The CDR3 is made up of 17 amino acids. Trimming took 0 bases from V and 0 from J, leaving 12 bases between them. CDR3 in amino acids: CATSRDPPGSSYNEQFF. In DNA form, the CDR3 reads TGTGCCACCAGCAGAGACCCCCCTGGATCCTCCTACAATGAGCAGTTCTTC.

In its sample, this clone was seen a few times. J is TRBJ1-1 and V is TRBV2; unclear D gene. Trimming stripped 11 bases from V and 4 bases from J, with 17 bases between. The CDR3 contains 13 residues. Germline values: CDR1 SNHLY, CDR2 FYNNEI. DNA for the CDR3: TGTGCCGCCCGGAGACACCCGGGCACTGAAGCTTTCTTT. It specifies CAARRHPGTEAFF.

V is TRBV25-1 and J is TRBJ1-1; 10 nucleotides match TRBD1. Germline trimming cut 4 bases from V and 3 bases from J; bases unmatched to any gene: 2. CDR1 is MGHDK, CDR2 SYGVNS, per germline. There are 14 residues in the CDR3. The CDR3 is CASSGTGGYTEAFF. The CDR3 nucleotides are TGTGCCAGCAGTGGGACAGGGGGTTACACTGAAGCTTTCTTT.

V and J are TRBV27 and TRBJ2-7, with a possible D match to TRBD1 (6 bases). Trimming took 3 bases from V and 7 from J, leaving 13 bases between them. Per germline, CDR1 MNHEY and CDR2 SMNVEV (reference sequence). CDR3 length: 13 amino acids. The CDR3 sequence: CASSLTTGREQYF. Written as DNA, the CDR3 is TGTGCCAGCAGTTTGACTACAGGGAGAGAGCAGTACTTC.

This chain links TRBV18 with TRBJ1-1; possibly TRBD1 for D (6 bases). V lost 5 bases, J lost 7 bases, and 11 bases lay in between. The V gene's germline CDR1 is KGHSH and CDR2 LQKENI. The CDR3 loop spans 12 amino acids. The CDR3 sequence is CASSTTRGEAFF. The CDR3 coding sequence is TGTGCCAGCTCAACTACCAGGGGTGAAGCTTTCTTT.

The CDR3 loop is CASSETPGNTEAFF. CDR3 in DNA: TGTGCCAGCAGTGAAACGCCAGGTAACACTGAAGCTTTCTTT. The chain couples TRBV6-4 to TRBJ1-1; no clear D. The V and J ends lost 3 bases and 2 bases respectively, with 10 bases between them. Germline V gene sequence: CDR1 MRHNA, CDR2 SNTAGT. The CDR3 is made up of 14 amino acids.